Sequencing of this T cell receptor beta chain was carried out in a study of ipilimumab plus nivolumab after autologous stem cell transplantation. Study-level information: DLBCL patients had primary refractory or relapsed disease.

Study findings and constraints: Per the authors, repertoire, Treg and microbiota data justify further study.

Produced via immunoSEQ multiplex PCR; TCRdb's table is partial and in-frame only. The table has around 23,000 clones, roughly 80% seen once. Patients got ipilimumab 1 mg/kg beginning 14 to 28 days post-transplant. The CDR3 is made up of 12 amino acids. Trimming took 4 bases from V and 6 from J; bases not matched to a gene: 3. Germline V gives CDR1 SGHRS, CDR2 YFSETQ. As to this clone: Its antigen remains unknown.

The chain links TRBV5-1 to TRBJ2-7; 8 nucleotides agree with TRBD1. This material consisted of PBMCs, taken in a trial of ipilimumab plus nivolumab as post-transplant consolidation. The sequence came from a male donor with diffuse large B-cell lymphoma. The chain's CDR3 is CASSLDRGEQYF. The CDR3 DNA follows: TGCGCCAGCAGCCTCGACAGGGGCGAGCAGTACTTC.